Below, 5 T cell receptor beta chains from the same sample are listed, as sequenced in a study of shared clonotypes between healthy human individuals. Clones were read by immunoSEQ multiplex PCR, and TCRdb kept only the in-frame ones, dropping some. The data contain approximately 980,000 clones, about 80% of them singletons. The sample taken for sequencing was memory CD4+ T cells sorted from blood. Documented subset: CD45RA-negative fraction. Every receptor here comes from a man aged 18 to 30 in good health.

The chain recombines TRBV7-2 with TRBJ1-1; D uncertain. Germline CDR1 SGHTA, CDR2 FQGNSA. The CDR3 spans 12 residues. V lost 5 bases to trimming and J lost 8 bases, with 12 bases between them. The CDR3 sequence is CASSHGVGEAFF. CDR3 DNA: TGTGCCAGCAGCCATGGGGTGGGGGAAGCTTTCTTT. The variable domain in full, completed from reference TRBV7-2 and TRBJ1-1, reads GAGVSQSPSNKVTEKGKDVELRCDPISGHTALYWYRQSLGQGLEFLIYFQGNSAPDKSGLPSDRFSAERTGGSVSTLTIQRTQQEDSAVYLCASSHGVGEAFFGQGTRLTVV.

The V and J genes are TRBV29-1 and TRBJ1-2; D might be TRBD1 (5 bases). Trimming left V 5 bases short and J 7 bases short, with 11 bases between. CDR3 length: 11 amino acids. Germline-derived CDR1 and CDR2 are SQVTM and ANQGSEA. CDR3 region: CSVSWGRGYTF. Here the CDR3 DNA reads TGCAGCGTTAGTTGGGGACGTGGCTACACCTTC.

This clone was counted at least ten times. The chain has TRBV10-3 and TRBJ1-2; 9 nucleotides match TRBD1. There are 16 residues in the CDR3. The germline gives CDR1 ENHRY, CDR2 SYGVKD. V was pared by 6 bases and J by 8 bases, with 16 bases of the junction left unmatched. CDR3 nucleotide sequence: TGTGCCATCAGATTACCGGGACAGGGTTCCACTATGGGCTACACCTTC. This encodes CAIRLPGQGSTMGYTF.

This clone appeared a few times. This sequence joins TRBV2 and TRBJ1-6; D remains unclear. Germline CDR1 is SNHLY and CDR2 is FYNNEI. The CDR3 spans 16 residues. Trimming pared 3 bases from V and 10 bases from J, leaving 19 bases between. In DNA, the CDR3 is TGTGCCAGCAGTGATCCGGGGTTTGGAGGAAGGTCACCCCTCCACTTT. Protein sequence: CASSDPGFGGRSPLHF.

The chain carries TRBV5-1 and TRBJ2-3; D is unresolved. V was cut by 3 bases and J by 0 bases, with 11 bases left in between. The CDR3 consists of 15 residues. The germline gives CDR1 SGHRS, CDR2 YFSETQ. CDR3 residues: CASSSLRISTDTQYF. In nucleotides, the CDR3 is TGCGCCAGCAGCTCTCTTCGAATTAGCACAGATACGCAGTATTTT.